These 10 T cell receptor beta chains were all obtained from the same sample, sequenced in a study of cytomegalovirus exposure and HLA in healthy donors. Researchers ran the PCR with 60 Vbeta and 13 Jbeta primers. Libraries were prepared by immunoSEQ multiplex PCR; TCRdb keeps only in-frame clonotypes and omits some of them. The sample carries about 160,000 clones, around 74% recorded once. Sequences were obtained from PBMCs. These receptors came from a woman aged 25 to 39 in good health and CMV-seronegative.

The chain is built from TRBV19 and TRBJ1-5; D is unclear. The CDR3 totals 15 residues. Trimming took off 7 bases at V and 0 bases at J, with 13 bases between the two ends. Germline V CDR1 and CDR2: LNHDA, SQIVND (reference sequence). CDR3 sequence: CASKRNGYSNQPQHF. The CDR3 DNA reads TGTGCCAGTAAGAGAAACGGGTATAGCAATCAGCCCCAGCATTTT.

The chain uses TRBV19 and TRBJ2-5, with a weak D call TRBD2 (7 bases). From germline, CDR1 is LNHDA and CDR2 SQIVND (reference sequence). Trimming left V 3 bases short and J 7 bases short, with 21 bases between. There are 16 residues in the CDR3. Here the CDR3 reads CASSMVAGAAVGTQYF. In nucleotides, the CDR3 is TGTGCCAGTAGTATGGTGGCGGGGGCCGCGGTGGGGACCCAGTACTTC.

This rearrangement joins TRBV11-2 to TRBJ1-6; possibly TRBD1 for D (5 bases). Germline V gene sequence: CDR1 SGHAT, CDR2 FQNNGV. Deletions cut 5 bases from V and 11 bases from J, with 22 bases between. The length of the CDR3 is 16 residues. The CDR3 nucleotides read TGTGCCAGCAGCCGAGACAGACCGAAGGTCTTGACACCCCTCCACTTT. This codes for CASSRDRPKVLTPLHF.

This clone appeared a single time. The chain employs TRBV28 and TRBJ1-2; possible D gene TRBD1, 6 bases. V lost 5 bases, J lost 5 bases, and 15 bases lay in between. The CDR3 runs 14 residues. Germline-derived CDR1 and CDR2 are MDHEN and SYDVKM. In DNA form, the CDR3 reads TGTGCCAGCAGTCAACCGGGACACCCATATGGCTACACCTTC. It specifies CASSQPGHPYGYTF.

The chain links TRBV29-1 to TRBJ2-1; possibly TRBD2 for D (8 bases). Trimming pared 1 base from V and 9 bases from J, leaving 28 bases between. Germline loops: CDR1 SQVTM, CDR2 ANQGSEA. The length of the CDR3 is 18 residues. As DNA, the CDR3 is TGCAGCGTTGAAGTTAGGGGGCTCGGGGGGGCGGCGGCGGGTGAGCAGTTCTTC. Translated: CSVEVRGLGGAAAGEQFF.

The chain joins TRBV27 to TRBJ2-5; 9 nucleotides align to TRBD1. The tail of the sequence fits TRBJ2-7 better, so the J call may be wrong. Germline assignment: CDR1 MNHEY and CDR2 SMNVEV (reference sequence). This CDR3 has 16 residues. DNA of the CDR3: TGTGCCAGCTCCCGAACAGGGGGCGGGTTGTCCTACGAGCAGTACTTC. It specifies CASSRTGGGLSYEQYF.

The CDR3 coding sequence is TGTGCCAGCAGCCGCGATTTGGACAGGGCCTATGGCTACACCTTC. Protein: CASSRDLDRAYGYTF. The chain couples TRBV11-2 to TRBJ1-2; 8 bases align to TRBD1. V lost 5 bases and J lost 4; bases outside the gene matches: 9. This CDR3 is built from 15 residues. Germline lookup yields CDR1 SGHAT and CDR2 FQNNGV.

The rearrangement links TRBV19 to TRBJ2-7, with D hard to call. The V gene's germline CDR1 is LNHDA and CDR2 SQIVND (reference sequence). The CDR3 covers 11 residues. Trimming cost V 4 bases and J 9 bases, with 10 bases left between them. The CDR3 reads CASSTHGGQYF. In DNA form, the CDR3 reads TGTGCCAGTAGTACCCACGGTGGGCAGTACTTC. The full variable domain, in which reference TRBV19 and TRBJ2-7 provide the parts outside the CDR3, is DGGITQSPKYLFRKEGQNVTLSCEQNLNHDAMYWYRQDPGQGLRLIYYSQIVNDFQKGDIAEGYSVSREKKESFPLTVTSAQKNPTAFYLCASSTHGGQYFGPGTRLTVT.

This chain links TRBV6-1 with TRBJ1-4; D might be TRBD1 (5 bases). Germline assignment: CDR1 MNHNS and CDR2 SASEGT. This CDR3 has 15 amino acids. Trimming took 2 bases from V and 7 from J, leaving 14 bases between them. As DNA, the CDR3 is TGTGCCAGCAGTGAACGCACAGGAGACGCTGAAAAACTGTTTTTT. This codes for CASSERTGDAEKLFF.

V gene TRBV5-5 combines with J gene TRBJ2-7, with D hard to call. Germline V lookup: CDR1 SGHKS, CDR2 YYEKEE (reference sequence). V was trimmed by 1 base and J by 0 bases, leaving 11 bases between them. This CDR3 spans 15 amino acids. The CDR3 DNA is TGTGCCAGCAGCTTGTCAGGATCAGGCTCCTACGAGCAGTACTTC. It codes for CASSLSGSGSYEQYF.